This T cell receptor beta chain appears in the sequencing data of a study of blood T cell repertoires in COVID-19 (dated by TCRdb to 2018 to 2021). With respect to the entire study: Collaborator samples came from the United States, Italy and Spain and covered acute and convalescent phases of COVID-19. The material from the prospective study consisted of cDNA or gDNA derived from T cells, B-cell-depleted T cells, or PBMCs. Samples came from the ongoing ImmuneRACE study (first 160 participants) plus 1,254 subjects from 6 global collaborators. A freely available public database, intended as a resource for researchers studying the immune response to SARS-CoV-2, is where the repertoires were released. The dataset comprised deeply sampled blood TCRbeta repertoires from subjects exposed to, actively infected with, or recovered from COVID-19. Where available, HLA class I and class II types were taken from metadata supplied by the sample provider and were not determined by assay-based typing. Nearly every sample came with metadata listing a de-identified subject ID, COVID-19 status, age in years and sex.

Study-wide findings and limitations: The amount of clinical and demographic metadata varied by source and participant and was provided uncurated.

This clone was seen once. Its antigen has not been determined. Base quality data are lacking; no much larger clone is found one base away. CDR1 and CDR2 were assigned from the germline V gene as MNHEY and SVGAGI. The V end loses 6 bases and the J end loses 6 bases, and a stretch of 14 bases separates them. The CDR3 numbers 13 residues from cysteine through phenylalanine. Only the CDR3 portion is preserved as DNA: 39 bases, with reading frame beginning at the first base. TCRbeta CDR3 regions were amplified from genomic DNA by means of the immunoSEQ Assay, a bias-controlled multiplex PCR. In the source study's methods: Nucleated cell counts per sample were estimated from amplification of reference gene primers within the assay. To quantify the absolute abundance of each unique TCRbeta CDR3 rearrangement, sequence reads were collapsed and filtered. For each sample, productive Simpson clonality was calculated by taking the square root of Simpson's diversity index across productive rearrangements. Imported from immuneACCESS, the table was reduced by TCRdb to in-frame sequences with V and J called. These copies leave out some clones; in studies compared against another copy, an unresolved V gene accounts for under half, and the cause of the remainder is not known. V, J and clone size derive from that table, while D and trimming were established from the DNA sequence. A total of hundreds of thousands of clones appear in this sample, roughly 84% of them only once. 2.5% to 3.5% of the sample is taken by the ten largest.

Enrolling through a virtual design, the prospective study's participants ranged in age from roughly 18 to 89 years and lived across roughly 23 United States geographic areas. In the prospective study, cohorts were assigned on the basis of participant-reported clinical history obtained from a screening survey and a study questionnaire. ImmuneRACE Cohort 3 recovered participants were defined by two consecutive negative NP/OP PCR tests, healthcare professional clearance, or symptom resolution. In the prospective study, whole blood, serum and a nasopharyngeal or oropharyngeal swab were collected from each participant by mobile phlebotomists. Participants in the prospective study had the option to provide additional blood draws and questionnaires over an approximately 2-month period. Prospective study blood samples were shipped either frozen or at room temperature before DNA extraction.

The sample consisted of PBMCs or T cells enriched from blood (not recorded which). The origin of this receptor is a woman aged 25 to 39 who had recovered from COVID-19. The rearranged segments are TRBV6-5 and TRBJ1-2, with TRBD1 as a weak D call on 6 bases. The CDR3 region: CASSLEGGNGYTF. The base sequence is TGTGCCAGCAGCCTGGAGGGGGGGAATGGCTACACCTTC.